This T cell receptor (beta chain) was recorded in a study of blood T cells in healthy people across ages. Sample donors were healthy Caucasian individuals that came from Russia, aged 6 to 90. This clonotype was detected many times. The CDR3 contains 16 residues. V shed 2 bases and J 2 bases; nucleotides not matched to a gene: 5. From germline, CDR1 is SGHRS and CDR2 YFSETQ. With a J-beta primer mix and a sample-barcoded 5' primer, a second PCR ran about 7 to 12 cycles. Paired-end reads containing CDR3 totaled no fewer than 3 million for each sample. One entry per CDR3 protein, called by TCRdb with MiXCR from the 5' RACE reads. Of 600,000 or so distinct CDR3 sequences in the sample, about 30% were seen once.

Material for sequencing was blood. The chain recombines TRBV5-1 with TRBJ1-4, with TRBD1 matching over 8 bases. The receptor comes from a woman of 80 years or more in good health. For the CDR3, the DNA is TGCGCCAGCAGCTTCCAGGGGGCGCAGACTAATGAAAAACTGTTTTTT. Translating gives CASSFQGAQTNEKLFF.